These 8 T cell receptor beta chains were sequenced from one sample in a study of beta chain features in type 1 diabetes. Expressed TCRB transcripts got sequenced, as all isolated RNA was reverse transcribed. Data came from immunoSEQ multiplex PCR; TCRdb stores just in-frame clones and leaves some out. This table has about 300,000 clones, about 8% appearing once. The sample was central memory CD4+ T cells from blood. These receptors were collected from a woman between 18 and 30 years old in good health.

V and J are TRBV7-9 and TRBJ1-4; no definite D call. CDR1 is SEHNR, CDR2 FQNEAQ, per germline (reference sequence). The CDR3 is 14 amino acids. V lost 8 bases and J lost 8, with 18 bases in between. The CDR3, as DNA: TGTGCCAGCTCTGAGCGGGGTCTGGACGAAAAACTGTTTTTT. Protein sequence: CASSERGLDEKLFF.

This sequence joins TRBV30 and TRBJ1-2; the D gene is possibly TRBD1 (5 bases). Germline CDR1 and CDR2: GTSNPN and SVGIG (reference sequence). The CDR3 spans 15 residues. V was pared by 0 bases and J by 7 bases, with 18 bases between. The CDR3 is CAWSVQSTAFGGYTF. Here the CDR3 DNA reads TGTGCCTGGAGTGTACAGTCGACAGCCTTTGGTGGCTACACCTTC.

The genes are TRBV9 and TRBJ2-3; 15 nucleotides line up with TRBD2. The CDR3 spans 17 residues. Per the germline V gene, CDR1 is SGDLS and CDR2 is YYNGEE. Trimming removed 0 bases from V and 4 bases from J; junction bases left unmatched: 3. CDR3 bases: TGTGCCAGCAGCGTAGGGGGGACTAGCGGGAGGTCAGATACGCAGTATTTT. Translating gives CASSVGGTSGRSDTQYF.

This clone was detected ten times or more. V gene TRBV7-2 combines with J gene TRBJ2-3, with TRBD2 matching 9 bases. Germline loops: CDR1 SGHTA, CDR2 FQGNSA. The CDR3 covers 16 residues. The V gene end was trimmed by 4 bases and the J gene end by 1 base; junction bases not matched to a gene: 6. CDR3 sequence: CASSSVASGGTDTQYF. As DNA, the CDR3 is TGTGCCAGCAGCTCAGTGGCTAGCGGGGGCACAGATACGCAGTATTTT.

The CDR3 DNA sequence: TGTGCCAGCAGCTTTAGACGGCAGACCCAGTACTTC. Encoded protein: CASSFRRQTQYF. V and J are TRBV5-5 and TRBJ2-5; no reliable D call. This CDR3 spans 12 amino acids. Looked up from germline, CDR1 is SGHKS and CDR2 is YYEKEE (reference sequence). V lost 2 bases and J 6 bases, leaving 8 bases between the germline ends. The variable domain in full, completed from reference TRBV5-5 and TRBJ2-5, reads DAGVTQSPTHLIKTRGQQVTLRCSPISGHKSVSWYQQVLGQGPQFIFQYYEKEERGRGNFPDRFSARQFPNYSSELNVNALLLGDSALYLCASSFRRQTQYFGPGTRLLVL.

V is TRBV30 and J is TRBJ1-2, with 7 bases identical to TRBD1. The V segment lost 2 bases and the J segment 3 bases; nucleotides outside the gene matches: 9. Germline V gene sequence: CDR1 GTSNPN, CDR2 SVGIG (reference sequence). CDR3 length: 15 residues. The CDR3 DNA follows: TGTGCCTGGAGTCCCAAGGGGGCTTCCCACTATGGCTACACCTTC. It translates to CAWSPKGASHYGYTF.

This clone has just a few counts. The genes are TRBV19 and TRBJ2-2; D remains ambiguous. V lost 3 bases and J lost 5, with 4 bases in between. In germline, CDR1 is LNHDA, CDR2 SQIVND (reference sequence). There are 12 residues in the CDR3. DNA of the CDR3: TGTGCCAGTAGTATCTGGACCGGGGAGCTGTTTTTT. Amino acids: CASSIWTGELFF.

This chain links TRBV28 with TRBJ2-3; D unresolved. Germline lookup yields CDR1 MDHEN and CDR2 SYDVKM. V was trimmed by 4 bases and J by 2 bases, leaving 13 bases between them. The CDR3 is made up of 15 amino acids. The CDR3 loop is CASSSRNRYTDTQYF. CDR3 nucleotide sequence: TGTGCCAGCAGTTCTAGAAACCGGTACACAGATACGCAGTATTTT.